This T cell receptor (beta chain) is from a study of breast tumors, draining lymph nodes, adjacent tissues. Via MiXCR, TCRdb re-called the multiplex PCR reads, giving one row per CDR3 protein. Of 250,000 or so distinct CDR3 sequences in the sample, 30% were seen once. This CDR3 is 13 amino acids long. CDR1 and CDR2 from the germline V gene are KGHDR and SFDVKD. Trimming took 4 bases from V and 7 from J, leaving 11 bases between them. Study-level findings and limits: Luminal-like breast cancer showed significantly higher tumor–nontumor repertoire similarity than basal-like.

The table lists this clonotype with many counts. What it binds is not known. The lymph nodes were axillary draining lymph nodes from breast cancer patients. The sequence was collected from a female donor with breast cancer. Some clones in this sample may be carry-over from other donors' samples. The sequenced sample was axillary lymph node tissue. The V gene is TRBV24-1, the J gene TRBJ2-3; D gene uncertain. The CDR3 protein is CATSEPGPYTQYF. The CDR3 nucleotides read TGTGCCACCAGTGAACCAGGACCGTATACGCAGTATTTT.